This T cell receptor (beta chain) comes out of a study of cytomegalovirus exposure and HLA in healthy donors. PCR was performed using 60 Vbeta and 13 Jbeta primers. Libraries were prepared by immunoSEQ multiplex PCR; TCRdb keeps only in-frame clonotypes and omits some of them. Here the sample table reports 150,000 to 200,000 clones. Of note for this clone: What it binds is not known.

Notes on the study in general: Most TCRs appeared rarely, but some public TCRs recurred in many donors. Immune exposure information available was restricted to CMV serostatus.

V was shortened by 0 bases and J by 2 bases, with 11 bases between the two germline ends. Germline V gene data show CDR1 as LGHNA and CDR2 as YSLEER. This CDR3 comprises 16 residues. This rearrangement joins TRBV4-3 to TRBJ1-3; no reliable D call. The TCR sequence derives from a woman younger than 30 in good health and CMV-seropositive. The material sequenced was PBMCs. As DNA, the CDR3 is TGCGCCAGCAGCCAAGATTTGGCGGCGGCTGGAAACACCATATATTTT. Translated, it gives CASSQDLAAAGNTIYF.